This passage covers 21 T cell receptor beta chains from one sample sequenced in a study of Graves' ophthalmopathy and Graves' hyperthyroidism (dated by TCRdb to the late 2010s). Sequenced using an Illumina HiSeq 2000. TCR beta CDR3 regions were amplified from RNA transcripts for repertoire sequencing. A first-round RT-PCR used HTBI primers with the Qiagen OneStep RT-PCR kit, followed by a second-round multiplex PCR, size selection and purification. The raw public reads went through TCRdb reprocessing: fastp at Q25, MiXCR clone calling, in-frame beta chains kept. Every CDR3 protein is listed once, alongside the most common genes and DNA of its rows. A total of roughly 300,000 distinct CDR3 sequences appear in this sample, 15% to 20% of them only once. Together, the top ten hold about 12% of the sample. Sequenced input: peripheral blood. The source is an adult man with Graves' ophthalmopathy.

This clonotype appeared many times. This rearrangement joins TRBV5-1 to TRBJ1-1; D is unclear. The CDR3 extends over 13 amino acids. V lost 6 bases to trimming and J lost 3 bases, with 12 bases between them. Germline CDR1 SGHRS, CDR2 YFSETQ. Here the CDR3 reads CASTGVSDTEAFF. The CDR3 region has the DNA TGCGCCAGCACCGGAGTATCGGACACTGAAGCTTTCTTT.

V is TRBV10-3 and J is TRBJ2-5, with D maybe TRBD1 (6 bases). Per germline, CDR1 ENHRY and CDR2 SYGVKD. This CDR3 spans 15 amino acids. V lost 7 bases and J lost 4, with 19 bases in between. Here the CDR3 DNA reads TGTGCCATCAACCAACAGGGTCAGGGTGGAGAGACCCAGTACTTC. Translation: CAINQQGQGGETQYF.

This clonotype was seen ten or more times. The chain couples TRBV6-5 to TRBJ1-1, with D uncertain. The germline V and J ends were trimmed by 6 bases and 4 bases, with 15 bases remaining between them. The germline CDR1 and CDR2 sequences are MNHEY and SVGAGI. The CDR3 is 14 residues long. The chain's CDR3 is CASRDSGVVTEAFF. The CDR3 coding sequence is TGTGCCAGCAGGGACTCCGGGGTCGTCACTGAAGCTTTCTTT.

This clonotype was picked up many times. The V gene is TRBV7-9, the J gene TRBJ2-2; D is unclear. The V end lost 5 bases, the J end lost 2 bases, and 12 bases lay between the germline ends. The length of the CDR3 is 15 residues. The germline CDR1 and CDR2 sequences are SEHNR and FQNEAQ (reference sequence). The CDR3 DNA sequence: TGTGCCAGCAGCACAGAACAGATTAACACCGGGGAGCTGTTTTTT. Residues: CASSTEQINTGELFF.

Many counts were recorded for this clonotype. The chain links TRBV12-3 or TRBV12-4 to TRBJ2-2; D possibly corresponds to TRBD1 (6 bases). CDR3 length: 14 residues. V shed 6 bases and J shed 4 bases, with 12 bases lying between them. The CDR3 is CASRTGTTTGELFF. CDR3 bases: TGTGCCAGCAGAACCGGGACAACCACCGGGGAGCTGTTTTTT.

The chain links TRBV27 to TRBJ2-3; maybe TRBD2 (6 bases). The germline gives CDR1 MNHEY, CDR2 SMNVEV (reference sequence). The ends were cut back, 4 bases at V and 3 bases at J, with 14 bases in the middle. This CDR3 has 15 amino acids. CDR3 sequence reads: CASSSRLGSTDTQYF. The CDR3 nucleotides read TGTGCCAGCAGTTCTAGACTAGGGTCGACAGATACGCAGTATTTT.

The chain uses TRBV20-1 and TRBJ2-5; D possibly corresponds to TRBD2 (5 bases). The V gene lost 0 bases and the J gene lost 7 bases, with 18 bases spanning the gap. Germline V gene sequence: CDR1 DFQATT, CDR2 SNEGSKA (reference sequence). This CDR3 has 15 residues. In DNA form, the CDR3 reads TGCAGTGCTAGAGATCCCTGGACTGAAAAAGGGACCCAGTACTTC. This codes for CSARDPWTEKGTQYF.

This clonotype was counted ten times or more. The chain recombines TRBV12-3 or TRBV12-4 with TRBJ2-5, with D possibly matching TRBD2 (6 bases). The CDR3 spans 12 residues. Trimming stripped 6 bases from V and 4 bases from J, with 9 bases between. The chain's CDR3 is CASSGGVETQYF. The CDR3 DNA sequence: TGTGCCAGCAGCGGGGGAGTAGAGACCCAGTACTTC.

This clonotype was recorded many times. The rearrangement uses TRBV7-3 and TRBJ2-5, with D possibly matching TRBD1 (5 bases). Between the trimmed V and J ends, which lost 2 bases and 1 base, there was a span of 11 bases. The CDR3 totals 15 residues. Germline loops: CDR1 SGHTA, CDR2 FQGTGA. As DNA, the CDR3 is TGTGCCAGCAGCTTAGGGGCAGGTCCCCAAGAGACCCAGTACTTC. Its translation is CASSLGAGPQETQYF.

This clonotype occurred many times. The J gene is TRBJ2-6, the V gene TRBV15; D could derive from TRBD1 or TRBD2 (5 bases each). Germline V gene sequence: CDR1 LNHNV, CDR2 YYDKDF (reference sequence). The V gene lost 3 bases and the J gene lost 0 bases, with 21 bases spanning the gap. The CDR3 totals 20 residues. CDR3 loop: CATSRTTRAGKISGANVLTF. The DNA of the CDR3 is TGTGCCACCAGCAGGACTACTCGGGCAGGGAAAATCTCTGGGGCCAACGTCCTGACTTTC.

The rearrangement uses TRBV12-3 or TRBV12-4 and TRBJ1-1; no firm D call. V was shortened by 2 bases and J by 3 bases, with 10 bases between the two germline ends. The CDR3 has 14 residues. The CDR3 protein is CASSLSNSDTEAFF. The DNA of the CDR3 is TGTGCCAGCAGTTTATCCAACTCGGACACTGAAGCTTTCTTT.

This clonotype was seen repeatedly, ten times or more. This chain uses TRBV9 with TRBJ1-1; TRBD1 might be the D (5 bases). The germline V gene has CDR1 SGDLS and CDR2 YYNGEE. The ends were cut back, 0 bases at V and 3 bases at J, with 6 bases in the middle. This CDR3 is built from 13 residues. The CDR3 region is CASSVDRYTEAFF. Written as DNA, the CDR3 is TGTGCCAGCAGCGTAGACAGGTACACTGAAGCTTTCTTT.

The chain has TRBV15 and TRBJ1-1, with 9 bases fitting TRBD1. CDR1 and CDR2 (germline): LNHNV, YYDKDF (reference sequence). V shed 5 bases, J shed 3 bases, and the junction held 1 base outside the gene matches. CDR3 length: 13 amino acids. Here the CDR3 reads CATSGQGHTEAFF. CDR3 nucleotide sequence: TGTGCCACCAGCGGACAGGGGCACACTGAAGCTTTCTTT.

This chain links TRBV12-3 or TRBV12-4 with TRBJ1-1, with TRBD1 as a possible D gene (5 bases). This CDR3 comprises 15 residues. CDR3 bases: TGTTCCGGCAGTTCGGACACCGGAGTATGGACTGAAGCTTTCTTT. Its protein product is CSGSSDTGVWTEAFF.

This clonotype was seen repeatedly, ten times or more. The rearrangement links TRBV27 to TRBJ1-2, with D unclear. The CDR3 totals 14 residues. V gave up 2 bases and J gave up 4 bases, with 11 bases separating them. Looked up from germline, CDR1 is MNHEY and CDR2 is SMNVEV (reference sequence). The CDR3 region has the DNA TGTGCCAGCAGTTTAAGTCCTTCGATCTATGGCTACACCTTC. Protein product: CASSLSPSIYGYTF.

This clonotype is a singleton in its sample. This CDR3 is CASRPVGDSRFYEQYF. In DNA, the CDR3 is TGTGCCAGCAGACCCGTAGGGGACAGTCGATTTTACGAGCAGTACTTC. The V gene is TRBV6-1, the J gene TRBJ2-7; 7 bases agree with TRBD1. The CDR3 loop spans 16 amino acids. CDR1 is MNHNS and CDR2 is SASEGT in the germline V gene. After removal of 6 bases from V and 4 bases from J, the junction contained 15 bases not matched to a gene.

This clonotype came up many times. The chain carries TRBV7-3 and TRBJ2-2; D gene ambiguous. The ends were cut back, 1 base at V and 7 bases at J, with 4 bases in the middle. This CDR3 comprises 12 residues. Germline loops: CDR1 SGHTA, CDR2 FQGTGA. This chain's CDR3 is CASSLIGGELFF. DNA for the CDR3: TGTGCCAGCAGCTTAATTGGCGGGGAGCTGTTTTTT.

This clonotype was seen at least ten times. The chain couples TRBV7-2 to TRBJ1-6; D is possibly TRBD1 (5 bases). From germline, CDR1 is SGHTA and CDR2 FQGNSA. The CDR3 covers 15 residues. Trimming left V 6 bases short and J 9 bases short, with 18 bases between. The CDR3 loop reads CASRPGTARSSPLHF. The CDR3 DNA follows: TGTGCCAGCAGGCCCGGGACCGCCCGCAGTTCACCCCTCCACTTT. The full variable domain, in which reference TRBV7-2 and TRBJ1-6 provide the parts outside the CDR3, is GAGVSQSPSNKVTEKGKDVELRCDPISGHTALYWYRQSLGQGLEFLIYFQGNSAPDKSGLPSDRFSAERTGGSVSTLTIQRTQQEDSAVYLCASRPGTARSSPLHFGNGTRLTVT.

The CDR3 DNA sequence: TGCAGTGCCCCAACTAATGAAAAACTGTTTTTT. This gives the protein CSAPTNEKLFF. This sequence joins TRBV20-1 and TRBJ1-4; D remains unclear. This CDR3 is built from 11 residues. CDR1 and CDR2 (germline): DFQATT, SNEGSKA (reference sequence). V lost 6 bases and J lost 0, with 2 bases in between.

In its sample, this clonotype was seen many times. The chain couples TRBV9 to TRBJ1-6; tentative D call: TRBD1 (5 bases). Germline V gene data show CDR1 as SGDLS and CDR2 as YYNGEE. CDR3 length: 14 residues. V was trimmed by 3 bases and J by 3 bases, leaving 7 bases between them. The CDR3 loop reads CASSEGNYNSPLHF. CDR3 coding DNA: TGTGCCAGCAGCGAGGGGAACTATAATTCACCCCTCCACTTT. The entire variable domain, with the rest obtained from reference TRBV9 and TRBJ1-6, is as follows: DSGVTQTPKHLITATGQRVTLRCSPRSGDLSVYWYQQSLDQGLQFLIQYYNGEERAKGNILERFSAQQFPDLHSELNLSSLELGDSALYFCASSEGNYNSPLHFGNGTRLTVT.

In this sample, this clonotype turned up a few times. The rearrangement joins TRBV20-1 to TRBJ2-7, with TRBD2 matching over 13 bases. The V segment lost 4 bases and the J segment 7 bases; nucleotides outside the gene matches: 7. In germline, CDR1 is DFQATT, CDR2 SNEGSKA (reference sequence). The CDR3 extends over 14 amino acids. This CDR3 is CSATGTSGKREQYF. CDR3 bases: TGCAGTGCTACAGGGACTAGCGGGAAGCGGGAGCAGTACTTC.